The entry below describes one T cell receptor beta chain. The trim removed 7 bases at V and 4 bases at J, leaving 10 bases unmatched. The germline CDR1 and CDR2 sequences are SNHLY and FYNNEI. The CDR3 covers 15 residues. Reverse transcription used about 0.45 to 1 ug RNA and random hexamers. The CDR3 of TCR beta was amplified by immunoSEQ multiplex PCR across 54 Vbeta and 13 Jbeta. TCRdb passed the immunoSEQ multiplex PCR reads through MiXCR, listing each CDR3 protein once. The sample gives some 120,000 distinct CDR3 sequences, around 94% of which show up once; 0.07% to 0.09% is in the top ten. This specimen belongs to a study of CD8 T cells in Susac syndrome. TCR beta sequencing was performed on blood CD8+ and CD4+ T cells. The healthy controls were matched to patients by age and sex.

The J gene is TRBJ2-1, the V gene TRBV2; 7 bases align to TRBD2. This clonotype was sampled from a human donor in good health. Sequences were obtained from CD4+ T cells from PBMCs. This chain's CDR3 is CASTLGLIPYNEQFF. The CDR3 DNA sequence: TGTGCCAGCACCCTGGGACTAATTCCTTACAATGAGCAGTTCTTC.